This is a list of T cell receptor beta chains from one sample in a study of cytomegalovirus exposure and HLA in healthy donors. Some clones are missing from TCRdb's copy, which holds only in-frame ones; the method was immunoSEQ multiplex PCR. The sample has under 200,000 clones, 80% to 90% seen once. Sequencing was performed on PBMCs. All receptors come from a man between 18 and 29 years old in good health and CMV-seronegative. Each CDR3 is given with its conserved first and last residue. Fields, in order: D gene, J gene, V gene, clone size, CDR3 DNA, CDR3 protein. A D gene is named only where the DNA matches it firmly. For some rows the clone size is stated as once, few or many, or as a class when expanded; others skip it.

d_gene: NA; j_gene: TRBJ1-4; v_gene: TRBV6-5; abundance: NA; CDR3nt: TGTGCCAGCAGTCTTACACCAACTAATGAAAAACTGTTTTTT; CDR3aa: CASSLTPTNEKLFF
d_gene: TRBD1; j_gene: TRBJ1-2; v_gene: TRBV28; abundance: once; CDR3nt: TGTGCCAGCAGTTTCTCGGACAGGGGGGATGGCTACACCTTC; CDR3aa: CASSFSDRGDGYTF
d_gene: TRBD2; j_gene: TRBJ2-1; v_gene: TRBV9; abundance: NA; CDR3nt: TGTGCCAGCAGCGTACGGCCGACTAGCGGGGACAATGAGCAGTTCTTC; CDR3aa: CASSVRPTSGDNEQFF
d_gene: TRBD2; j_gene: TRBJ2-1; v_gene: TRBV5-1; abundance: NA; CDR3nt: TGCGCCAGCAGCTACCGGACTAGCGGAGTCTCCTACAATGAGCAGTTCTTC; CDR3aa: CASSYRTSGVSYNEQFF
d_gene: NA; j_gene: TRBJ2-2; v_gene: TRBV9; abundance: NA; CDR3nt: TGTGCCAGCAGCGGATCCCCCGCGTCCCGCAACACCGGGGAGCTGTTTTTT; CDR3aa: CASSGSPASRNTGELFF
d_gene: TRBD1; j_gene: TRBJ2-2; v_gene: TRBV5-1; abundance: NA; CDR3nt: TGCGCCAGCAGCCCGACAGGGTCGACCACCGGGGAGCTGTTTTTT; CDR3aa: CASSPTGSTTGELFF
d_gene: NA; j_gene: TRBJ2-3; v_gene: TRBV6-5; abundance: once; CDR3nt: TGTGCCAGCAGTTACTCGGCCGGGAGAGATACGCAGTATTTT; CDR3aa: CASSYSAGRDTQYF
d_gene: NA; j_gene: TRBJ1-1; v_gene: TRBV19; abundance: NA; CDR3nt: TGTGCCAGTAGTCCAGGGGTGAACACTGAAGCTTTCTTT; CDR3aa: CASSPGVNTEAFF
d_gene: NA; j_gene: TRBJ1-4; v_gene: TRBV27; abundance: NA; CDR3nt: TGTGCCAGCAGCTGGGCGGGATCCAAAAAACTGTTTTTT; CDR3aa: CASSWAGSKKLFF
d_gene: TRBD2; j_gene: TRBJ2-1; v_gene: TRBV27; abundance: NA; CDR3nt: TGTGCCAGCAGTTTGGAGGGACTAGGATACAATGAGCAGTTCTTC; CDR3aa: CASSLEGLGYNEQFF
d_gene: NA; j_gene: TRBJ1-5; v_gene: TRBV28; abundance: NA; CDR3nt: TGTGCCAGCAGATTAAGGGGGAGCAATCAGCCCCAGCATTTT; CDR3aa: CASRLRGSNQPQHF
d_gene: TRBD1; j_gene: TRBJ1-2; v_gene: TRBV5-6; abundance: once; CDR3nt: TGTGCCAGCAGCCAAGGGACAGTCTACCCGGGCTATGGCTACACCTTC; CDR3aa: CASSQGTVYPGYGYTF
d_gene: NA; j_gene: TRBJ2-1; v_gene: TRBV6-6; abundance: NA; CDR3nt: TGTGCCAGCAATCTCGGGGTAGTTGCCTTCAATGAGCAGTTCTTC; CDR3aa: CASNLGVVAFNEQFF
d_gene: TRBD2; j_gene: TRBJ2-1; v_gene: TRBV9; abundance: NA; CDR3nt: TGTGCCAGCAGCGGTAGCGGGGGTTACAATGAGCAGTTCTTC; CDR3aa: CASSGSGGYNEQFF
d_gene: NA; j_gene: TRBJ1-2; v_gene: TRBV11-1; abundance: NA; CDR3nt: TGTGCCAGCAGCCCGAGGTCAGGGGCCTATGGCTACACCTTC; CDR3aa: CASSPRSGAYGYTF
d_gene: TRBD1; j_gene: TRBJ1-2; v_gene: TRBV5-1; abundance: NA; CDR3nt: TGCGCCAGCAGCTTGGAGACAGGGGATGGCTACACCTTC; CDR3aa: CASSLETGDGYTF
d_gene: TRBD1; j_gene: TRBJ2-1; v_gene: TRBV29-1; abundance: NA; CDR3nt: TGCAGCGTTCAAAGACAGGGCCGGGGTGAGCAGTTCTTC; CDR3aa: CSVQRQGRGEQFF
d_gene: NA; j_gene: TRBJ2-1; v_gene: TRBV11-3; abundance: few; CDR3nt: TGTGCCAGCAGCCTAGTAGATCATGAGCAGTTCTTC; CDR3aa: CASSLVDHEQFF
d_gene: NA; j_gene: TRBJ1-4; v_gene: TRBV27; abundance: once; CDR3nt: TGTGCCAGCAGTTTATCGGTGGCCGCAACTAATGAAAAACTGTTTTTT; CDR3aa: CASSLSVAATNEKLFF
d_gene: NA; j_gene: TRBJ2-1; v_gene: TRBV10-3; abundance: NA; CDR3nt: TGTGCCATCAGTGAAAGGGTGGAGGGGATGTTGTACAATGAGCAGTTCTTC; CDR3aa: CAISERVEGMLYNEQFF
d_gene: TRBD2; j_gene: TRBJ2-7; v_gene: TRBV28; abundance: NA; CDR3nt: TGTGCCAGCAGTTCACCGGGACTAGGGACCTTTGGTGAGCAGTACTTC; CDR3aa: CASSSPGLGTFGEQYF
d_gene: NA; j_gene: TRBJ2-5; v_gene: TRBV2; abundance: NA; CDR3nt: TGTGCCAGCAGCAGGGGAGCTCAAGAGACCCAGTACTTC; CDR3aa: CASSRGAQETQYF
d_gene: NA; j_gene: TRBJ2-7; v_gene: TRBV7-9; abundance: once; CDR3nt: TGTGCCAGCAGCGTAGATACTTACGAGCAGTACTTC; CDR3aa: CASSVDTYEQYF
d_gene: TRBD1; j_gene: TRBJ2-5; v_gene: TRBV9; abundance: few; CDR3nt: TGTGCCAGCAGCGTAGTGGCAGGGGGCCCCCAAGAGACCCAGTACTTC; CDR3aa: CASSVVAGGPQETQYF
d_gene: NA; j_gene: TRBJ1-1; v_gene: TRBV20-1; abundance: NA; CDR3nt: TGCAGTGCTTCGAGGACTGAAGCTTTCTTT; CDR3aa: CSASRTEAFF
d_gene: NA; j_gene: TRBJ1-5; v_gene: TRBV2; abundance: few; CDR3nt: TGTGCCAGCAGGGAAACAGGGCGCGGACAGCCCCAGCATTTT; CDR3aa: CASRETGRGQPQHF
d_gene: TRBD1; j_gene: TRBJ2-5; v_gene: TRBV28; abundance: once; CDR3nt: TGTGCCAGCAGTGCCACAGGGGCGCAAGAGACCCAGTACTTC; CDR3aa: CASSATGAQETQYF
d_gene: NA; j_gene: TRBJ2-7; v_gene: TRBV30; abundance: NA; CDR3nt: TGTGCCTGGAGTACAGTCTCCTACGAGCAGTACTTC; CDR3aa: CAWSTVSYEQYF
d_gene: TRBD1; j_gene: TRBJ2-7; v_gene: TRBV6-1; abundance: NA; CDR3nt: TGTGCCAGCAGTGCAACAGGGGGCGCTTACGAGCAGTACTTC; CDR3aa: CASSATGGAYEQYF
d_gene: NA; j_gene: TRBJ2-5; v_gene: TRBV6-1; abundance: few; CDR3nt: TGTGCCAGCAGTGAAATGGGGACTCAACAAGAGACCCAGTACTTC; CDR3aa: CASSEMGTQQETQYF
d_gene: TRBD1; j_gene: TRBJ1-4; v_gene: TRBV25-1; abundance: once; CDR3nt: TGTGCCAGCCTCGGACAGGGAAGAAGGGGAAAACTGTTTTTT; CDR3aa: CASLGQGRRGKLFF
d_gene: TRBD1; j_gene: TRBJ2-7; v_gene: TRBV7-2; abundance: NA; CDR3nt: TGTGCCAGCAGCCGACAGGGGGCAGGACTAGGAGACGAGCAGTACTTC; CDR3aa: CASSRQGAGLGDEQYF
d_gene: NA; j_gene: TRBJ1-4; v_gene: TRBV18; abundance: NA; CDR3nt: TGTGCCAGCTCACCGGGCCGGACTAATGAAAAACTGTTTTTT; CDR3aa: CASSPGRTNEKLFF
d_gene: NA; j_gene: TRBJ1-5; v_gene: TRBV6-5; abundance: NA; CDR3nt: TGTGCCAGCAGTTTTAACAGGGATGGTCAGCCCCAGCATTTT; CDR3aa: CASSFNRDGQPQHF
d_gene: TRBD1; j_gene: TRBJ2-2; v_gene: TRBV4-3; abundance: NA; CDR3nt: TGCGCCAGCAGCCCATATGGACAGGCGAGAGGGGAGCTGTTTTTT; CDR3aa: CASSPYGQARGELFF
d_gene: NA; j_gene: TRBJ2-2; v_gene: TRBV28; abundance: NA; CDR3nt: TGTGCCAGCTCCCCCGAGGGGGGGCTGACCGGGGAGCTGTTTTTT; CDR3aa: CASSPEGGLTGELFF
d_gene: TRBD1; j_gene: TRBJ2-7; v_gene: TRBV13; abundance: NA; CDR3nt: TGTGCCAGCAGCTTAGGCGAGGGACAGAAGGGCGAGCAGTACTTC; CDR3aa: CASSLGEGQKGEQYF
d_gene: TRBD1; j_gene: TRBJ2-7; v_gene: TRBV7-6; abundance: NA; CDR3nt: TGTGCCAGCAGCCCATGGGACAGGGGGGAATACGAGCAGTACTTC; CDR3aa: CASSPWDRGEYEQYF
d_gene: NA; j_gene: TRBJ2-5; v_gene: TRBV12-5; abundance: NA; CDR3nt: TGTGCTAGTGGTTTGGTTAGCAGCCTCGGGACCCAGTACTTC; CDR3aa: CASGLVSSLGTQYF
d_gene: TRBD1; j_gene: TRBJ2-7; v_gene: TRBV27; abundance: NA; CDR3nt: TGTGCCAGCAGTCCCTCGGACAGGGGAGTATACGAGCAGTACTTC; CDR3aa: CASSPSDRGVYEQYF
d_gene: NA; j_gene: TRBJ2-2; v_gene: TRBV5-4; abundance: NA; CDR3nt: TGTGCCAGCAGCTTCTTCCCCAGGACAAACACCGGGGAGCTGTTTTTT; CDR3aa: CASSFFPRTNTGELFF
d_gene: NA; j_gene: TRBJ1-5; v_gene: TRBV19; abundance: NA; CDR3nt: TGTGCCAGTAGTATAGACGACGTGAGAGGGCCCCAGCATTTT; CDR3aa: CASSIDDVRGPQHF
d_gene: NA; j_gene: TRBJ1-4; v_gene: TRBV21-1; abundance: NA; CDR3nt: TGTGCCAGCAGCAATATGGGACAGGGTAATGAAAAACTGTTTTTT; CDR3aa: CASSNMGQGNEKLFF
d_gene: TRBD1; j_gene: TRBJ1-2; v_gene: TRBV2; abundance: NA; CDR3nt: TGTGCCAGCAGGGGGGACAGGGTCCGCTATGGCTACACCTTC; CDR3aa: CASRGDRVRYGYTF
d_gene: NA; j_gene: TRBJ1-3; v_gene: TRBV7-2; abundance: NA; CDR3nt: TGTGCCAGCAGCTATAAGGGAAGGGGTCCATCTGGAAACACCATATATTTT; CDR3aa: CASSYKGRGPSGNTIYF
d_gene: NA; j_gene: TRBJ1-5; v_gene: TRBV2; abundance: NA; CDR3nt: TGTGCCAGCAGGGAGGGGCAAACGCAGCCCCAGCATTTT; CDR3aa: CASREGQTQPQHF
d_gene: NA; j_gene: TRBJ2-3; v_gene: TRBV19; abundance: NA; CDR3nt: TGTGCCAGTAGTGCCGGGTTTACAGATACGCAGTATTTT; CDR3aa: CASSAGFTDTQYF
d_gene: NA; j_gene: TRBJ2-7; v_gene: TRBV23-1; abundance: once; CDR3nt: TGCGCCACCCCGGAGCAGACGTACTCCTACGAGCAGTACTTC; CDR3aa: CATPEQTYSYEQYF
d_gene: TRBD2; j_gene: TRBJ2-1; v_gene: TRBV28; abundance: NA; CDR3nt: TGTGCCAGCAGCCCCGGGACTAGGGAAACACACAATGAGCAGTTCTTC; CDR3aa: CASSPGTRETHNEQFF
d_gene: TRBD1; j_gene: TRBJ2-3; v_gene: TRBV5-4; abundance: NA; CDR3nt: TGTGCCAGCAGCTCGCCACAGGGGAGTACGCAGTATTTT; CDR3aa: CASSSPQGSTQYF
d_gene: NA; j_gene: TRBJ2-5; v_gene: TRBV5-1; abundance: NA; CDR3nt: TGCGCCAGCAGCATCGACAGAGAGACCCAGTACTTC; CDR3aa: CASSIDRETQYF
d_gene: TRBD2; j_gene: TRBJ2-3; v_gene: TRBV27; abundance: NA; CDR3nt: TGTGCCAGCAGTTCCCCAGCGGGAGTGGGGACAGATACGCAGTATTTT; CDR3aa: CASSSPAGVGTDTQYF
d_gene: NA; j_gene: TRBJ1-4; v_gene: TRBV28; abundance: few; CDR3nt: TGTGCCAGCACTATACAGGGAGTTGGGGATGAAAAACTGTTTTTT; CDR3aa: CASTIQGVGDEKLFF
d_gene: NA; j_gene: TRBJ2-3; v_gene: TRBV27; abundance: NA; CDR3nt: TGTGCCAGCAGTTTACCCGACAACACAGATACGCAGTATTTT; CDR3aa: CASSLPDNTDTQYF
d_gene: NA; j_gene: TRBJ2-3; v_gene: TRBV5-1; abundance: NA; CDR3nt: TGCGCCAGCAGCTTGGCCAGAGATACGCAGTATTTT; CDR3aa: CASSLARDTQYF